This T cell receptor (beta chain) came from a study of cytomegalovirus exposure and HLA in healthy donors. General observations from the study: For cytomegalovirus status, the classifier reportedly gave diagnoses with high specificity and sensitivity. CMV antigen specificity was confirmed in vitro for three CMV-associated chains. A subsequent analysis found that TCR clusters from the first cohort also tended to co-occur in the approximately 130 validation repertoires, with around 94% of cluster scores above 0. Rarity held for most TCR sequences, but there were some public TCRs that occurred in many donors.

CDR3 length: 16 amino acids. From germline, CDR1 is SGDLS and CDR2 YYNGEE. Trimming stripped 0 bases from V and 1 base from J, with 11 bases between. Profiling relied on immunoSEQ multiplex PCR, and the TCRdb table lists in-frame clones only, not all of them. Altogether roughly 120,000 clones are present, roughly nine tenths being singletons, with the ten largest covering about 4.4%. In this sample, this clone turned up once. As yet, its antigen is unknown. Sequenced sample: PBMCs. The rearrangement uses TRBV9 and TRBJ1-3, with a weak D call TRBD1 (5 bases). This receptor was identified in a man aged 18 to 29 in good health and CMV-seropositive. This chain's CDR3 is CASSVGGRASGNTIYF. The CDR3 bases are TGTGCCAGCAGCGTAGGGGGCAGGGCTTCTGGAAACACCATATATTTT.